These T cell receptor beta chains were read from a single sample in a study of blood T cell repertoires in COVID-19. Clones were read by immunoSEQ multiplex PCR, and TCRdb kept only the in-frame ones, dropping some. The table records about 140,000 clones, around nine tenths of them present only once. Material: peripheral blood. These receptor sequences come from a human donor in a cohort sampled during active COVID-19. The conserved cysteine and the conserved F or W are not part of the CDR3 here. D genes are given only for firm matches.

TRBJ2-3 TRBV11-2 TRBD2 ASSLNSGGTDTQY
TRBJ1-1 TRBV6-6 - ASSYATDMNTEAF
TRBJ1-1 TRBV15 - ATSMRGTLAEAF
TRBJ1-4 TRBV19 TRBD1 ASSATGTGGEKLF
TRBJ1-3 TRBV5-6 - ASSFRQAYSGNTIY
TRBJ1-4 TRBV5-8 - ASSDYRALQVANEKLF
TRBJ2-1 TRBV7-2 TRBD2 ASSSPGGLHNEQF
TRBJ2-7 TRBV5-5 - ASSLSGNPSYEQY
TRBJ2-7 TRBV4-2 - ASSQGLVGPPGYEQY
TRBJ2-1 TRBV18 - ASSPSRDEQF
TRBJ2-5 TRBV5-1 - ASYVRDRETQY
TRBJ2-1 TRBV27 TRBD2 ASSPMGSGADEQF
TRBJ1-2 TRBV28 TRBD1 ASRGTGEAFEGYT
TRBJ2-7 TRBV3-1/TRBV3-2 - ASSQERRLQYEQY
TRBJ1-5 TRBV3-1/TRBV3-2 TRBD1 ASSQGGQGSQPQH
TRBJ1-5 TRBV6-2/TRBV6-3 - ASSRERQGLVGNQPQH
TRBJ1-4 TRBV28 - ASTHLDSNEKLF
TRBJ2-1 TRBV27 TRBD2 ASSLLTSSNEQF
TRBJ2-7 TRBV28 TRBD2 ASSFPRLAGGEQY
TRBJ1-1 TRBV10-3 - AAQSGRTNTEAF
TRBJ2-3 TRBV28 - ATQDVYTQY
TRBJ1-1 TRBV6-4 - ASSDEGVRTEAF
TRBJ2-2 TRBV15 - ATQAEVVGELF
TRBJ2-7 TRBV28 - ASSFGSSYEQY
TRBJ1-3 TRBV30 - AWGQQGTGNTIY
TRBJ2-2 TRBV5-4 TRBD2 ASSLGLAGEAGELF
TRBJ2-3 TRBV4-1 TRBD2 ASSLLGSGLAGGRSDTQY
TRBJ2-3 TRBV28 - ASTPRLVLRTDTQY
TRBJ1-1 TRBV5-1 TRBD1 ASSAGTGGSSNTEAF
TRBJ2-1 TRBV19 - ASRGGPSRNEQF
TRBJ1-5 TRBV6-6 - ASSYGGASNQPQH
TRBJ2-6 TRBV28 - ASSLRGSGANVLT
TRBJ2-3 TRBV30 TRBD2 AWTLAGASTDTQY
TRBJ1-5 TRBV9 - ASSVGPGGNQPQH
TRBJ1-6 TRBV19 - ASSIDRGGAWNSPLH
TRBJ2-7 TRBV3-1/TRBV3-2 - ASSPQGGDPFNEQY
TRBJ2-7 TRBV27 - ASSATGTAEQY
TRBJ1-1 TRBV9 TRBD1 ASSSRPGTGTEAF
TRBJ1-4 TRBV7-9 - ASSPGGGEEKLF
TRBJ2-5 TRBV27 - AGRGGRAQY
TRBJ2-5 TRBV19 TRBD1 ASSKGGMRETQY